The 23 T cell receptor beta chains in this list originate from one sample, sequenced in a study of post-analysis software for immune sequencing data. Unique molecular identifiers were carried by the TCR beta cDNA libraries. TCRdb redid the calling of the PCR reads with MiXCR, one entry per CDR3 protein. Among hundreds of thousands of distinct CDR3 sequences listed, roughly 27% were seen once. These receptors' targets are unknown. General study findings and limits: Patients carried roughly 5 TRBV segments more frequently than controls did, and TRBV5-6, TRBV5-1 and TRBV20-1 were among them.

The material sequenced was blood. The source is a girl aged 5 to 17 with multiple sclerosis.

The genes are TRBV12-3 or TRBV12-4 and TRBJ2-7, with TRBD2 identical over 7 bases. J was trimmed by 3 bases and V by 6 bases; bases with no gene match: 17. The CDR3 extends over 17 amino acids. The CDR3 region is CASSTVGGSGSYYEQYF. CDR3 nucleotide sequence: TGTGCCAGCAGCACGGTGGGCGGGAGCGGTTCCTACTACGAGCAGTACTTC.

Only a few counts were recorded for this clonotype. The V gene is TRBV10-3, the J gene TRBJ2-7, with 10 bases fitting TRBD1. The CDR3 sequence is 14 residues long. Germline CDR1 is ENHRY and CDR2 is SYGVKD. The V gene end was trimmed by 4 bases and the J gene end by 2 bases; junction bases not matched to a gene: 2. The CDR3 is CAISGQGAPYEQYF. CDR3 nucleotides: TGTGCCATCAGTGGACAGGGGGCCCCCTACGAGCAGTACTTC.

The J gene is TRBJ2-1, the V gene TRBV28, with 10 bases fitting TRBD2. Losses at the gene ends were 6 bases for V and 5 bases for J; bases not matched to a gene: 10. Germline CDR1 reads MDHEN; CDR2 reads SYDVKM. The CDR3 is 16 residues long. The CDR3 sequence is CASRPPGLAPNNEQFF. The CDR3 DNA is TGTGCCAGCAGGCCACCGGGACTAGCGCCTAACAATGAGCAGTTCTTC.

This clonotype has more than one count but fewer than ten. V and J are TRBV6-5 and TRBJ2-1; D remains ambiguous. Trimming stripped 2 bases from V and 5 bases from J, with 13 bases between. Germline CDR1 reads MNHEY; CDR2 reads SVGAGI. This CDR3 has 15 amino acids. CDR3 sequence reads: CASSYVPGFNNEQFF. The CDR3, as DNA: TGTGCCAGCAGTTACGTTCCAGGATTCAACAATGAGCAGTTCTTC.

The V and J genes are TRBV12-3 or TRBV12-4 and TRBJ2-3; 7 bases align to TRBD2. The CDR3 sequence is 19 residues long. V gave up 6 bases and J gave up 2 bases; unmatched junction bases: 20. This chain's CDR3 is CASRAGRTASGLLTDTQYF. In DNA, the CDR3 is TGTGCCAGCAGGGCGGGACGGACTGCTAGCGGACTTCTCACAGATACGCAGTATTTT.

This sequence joins TRBV20-1 and TRBJ2-1; 11 bases line up with TRBD2. V dropped 3 bases and J dropped 15; count of bases not matched to a gene: 10. CDR1 and CDR2 (germline): DFQATT, SNEGSKA (reference sequence). The CDR3 runs to 13 residues. The CDR3 region has the DNA TGCAGTGCTAGGCCACTCCGACTAGCGGGACTGTTCTTC. This translates into CSARPLRLAGLFF.

This clonotype was picked up many times. The chain uses TRBV5-1 and TRBJ2-1; 10 positions agree with TRBD2. V lost 2 bases, J lost 5 bases, and 7 bases stayed unmatched. The CDR3 sequence is 16 residues long. Germline lookup yields CDR1 SGHRS and CDR2 YFSETQ. The DNA for the CDR3 is TGCGCCAGCAGCTTCCTAGCGGGGGCAAGGAACAATGAGCAGTTCTTC. It encodes CASSFLAGARNNEQFF.

This clonotype was seen repeatedly, ten times or more. The V gene is TRBV5-1, the J gene TRBJ2-7; D might be TRBD1 or TRBD2, each matching 5 bases. Germline V gene data show CDR1 as SGHRS and CDR2 as YFSETQ. The CDR3 consists of 14 residues. Trimming took 3 bases from V and 0 from J, leaving 10 bases between them. The CDR3 DNA reads TGCGCCAGCAGCTCGGGACCGAGCTCCTACGAGCAGTACTTC. It yields the protein CASSSGPSSYEQYF. Full variable domain (rest looked up from reference TRBV5-1 and TRBJ2-7): KAGVTQTPRYLIKTRGQQVTLSCSPISGHRSVSWYQQTPGQGLQFLFEYFSETQRNKGNFPGRFSGRQFSNSRSEMNVSTLELGDSALYLCASSSGPSSYEQYFGPGTRLTVT.

Concerning this clonotype itself: This may arise from a read error, as a much more abundant clone is one base away. The chain joins TRBV4-2 to TRBJ2-3; the match to TRBD2 covers 13 bases. This CDR3 has 19 residues. After removal of 1 base from V and 0 bases from J, the junction contained 7 bases not matched to a gene. CDR1 is LGHNA and CDR2 is YNFKEQ in the germline V gene. In nucleotides, the CDR3 is TGTGCCAGCAGCCAAGCTGAAACTAGCGGGAGGGTTAGCACAGATACGCAGTATTTT. This translates into CASSQAETSGRVSTDTQYF.

The chain employs TRBV20-1 and TRBJ1-4; no clear D gene. CDR3 size: 13 residues. Germline V CDR1 and CDR2: DFQATT, SNEGSKA (reference sequence). With 3 bases removed from V and 8 bases from J, the gap between germline ends came to 13 bases. In nucleotides, the CDR3 is TGCAGTGCTAGCTTCGACTTACGAGAAAAACTGTTTTTT. This translates into CSASFDLREKLFF.

This clonotype has a count of ten or more. The chain uses TRBV20-1 and TRBJ2-7; 13 bases agree with TRBD2. This CDR3 is built from 13 residues. Germline V lookup: CDR1 DFQATT, CDR2 SNEGSKA (reference sequence). The CDR3 protein is CSARTSGSYEQYF. The CDR3 bases are TGCAGCGCCCGGACTAGCGGGAGTTACGAGCAGTACTTC.

This clonotype was recorded many times. This sequence joins TRBV7-2 and TRBJ2-7; D is perhaps TRBD1 (6 bases). Per germline, CDR1 SGHTA and CDR2 FQGNSA. The CDR3 spans 15 residues. V lost 5 bases and J 5 bases, leaving 19 bases between the germline ends. The CDR3 DNA reads TGTGCCAGCAGCCTGGGGGCTAGATCTTCGCACGAGCAGTACTTC. It is translated as CASSLGARSSHEQYF.

In the case of this clonotype: This may come from a read error, since a much larger clone is one base off. This chain links TRBV20-1 with TRBJ2-3, with 7 bases lining up with TRBD2. The germline gives CDR1 DFQATT, CDR2 SNEGSKA (reference sequence). This CDR3 comprises 14 residues. V was clipped by 7 bases and J by 5 bases; unmatched bases: 12. The CDR3 reads CSGTRASGQDTQYF. The CDR3 coding sequence is TGCAGTGGCACCAGGGCTAGCGGACAAGATACGCAGTATTTT.

This chain links TRBV15 with TRBJ2-1; the match to TRBD2 covers 7 bases. Germline lookup yields CDR1 LNHNV and CDR2 YYDKDF (reference sequence). The CDR3 has 16 residues. After removal of 0 bases from V and 3 bases from J, the junction contained 5 bases not matched to a gene. CDR3 loop: CATSREKAGDYNEQFF. The CDR3 DNA reads TGTGCCACCAGCAGAGAGAAGGCGGGAGACTACAATGAGCAGTTCTTC.

This chain links TRBV20-1 with TRBJ1-1; TRBD1 aligns across 12 bases. Germline CDR1 is DFQATT and CDR2 is SNEGSKA (reference sequence). V lost 3 bases to trimming and J lost 4 bases; unmatched junction nucleotides: 9. The CDR3 runs 16 residues. The CDR3 protein is CSASRDRGLGGTEAFF. The CDR3 DNA reads as TGCAGTGCTAGCCGGGACAGGGGGCTCGGGGGCACTGAAGCTTTCTTT.

This clonotype was recorded a few times. The genes are TRBV20-1 and TRBJ2-3; 9 bases map to TRBD2. Germline CDR1 reads DFQATT; CDR2 reads SNEGSKA (reference sequence). V was pared by 5 bases and J by 5 bases, with 8 bases of the junction left unmatched. The CDR3 is 14 residues long. Here the CDR3 reads CSALAREGIDTQYF. The CDR3 DNA sequence: TGCAGTGCTCTCGCGCGGGAGGGGATAGATACGCAGTATTTT.

The rearrangement links TRBV13 to TRBJ2-4; D unresolved. Near its end, the DNA agrees better with TRBJ2-7, so the J call may be wrong. Germline CDR1 is PRHDT and CDR2 is FYEKMQ (reference sequence). The CDR3 consists of 15 residues. CDR3 DNA sequence: TGTGCCAGCAGTACCACCGAAAACCCAGCTGGCGAGCAGTACTTC. Amino acids: CASSTTENPAGEQYF.

Ten or more counts support this clonotype. The rearrangement joins TRBV29-1 to TRBJ2-1; the D gene is possibly TRBD1 (6 bases). This CDR3 comprises 12 residues. From germline, CDR1 is SQVTM and CDR2 ANQGSEA. CDR3: CVGEQGYNEQFF. CDR3 coding DNA: TGCGTAGGGGAACAGGGCTACAATGAGCAGTTCTTC.

The genes are TRBV20-1 and TRBJ2-5, with unresolved D. Germline loops: CDR1 DFQATT, CDR2 SNEGSKA (reference sequence). V dropped 3 bases and J dropped 0 bases, with 8 bases sitting between them. This CDR3 is built from 13 residues. DNA of the CDR3: TGCAGTGCTAGCCCCAGCTACCAAGAGACCCAGTACTTC. Translation: CSASPSYQETQYF.

This sequence joins TRBV7-9 and TRBJ2-7; 8 bases match TRBD2. V lost 6 bases to trimming and J lost 6 bases; unmatched junction nucleotides: 7. This CDR3 contains 13 residues. From germline, CDR1 is SEHNR and CDR2 FQNEAQ (reference sequence). The CDR3 sequence is CASSHGAGGEQYF. CDR3 DNA: TGTGCCAGCAGTCATGGGGCGGGAGGCGAGCAGTACTTC.

This clonotype was seen a few times. The rearrangement links TRBV25-1 to TRBJ1-4; D call uncertain. Germline loops: CDR1 MGHDK, CDR2 SYGVNS. The CDR3 runs to 14 residues. The V end lost 7 bases, the J end lost 10 bases, and 19 bases lay between the germline ends. CDR3 coding DNA: TGTGCCAGCACCAACGCCCAGTTGCCGGGAAAACTGTTTTTT. As protein: CASTNAQLPGKLFF.

V and J are TRBV20-1 and TRBJ2-3, with D possibly TRBD1 on 8 matching bases. V lost 8 bases, J lost 5 bases, and 17 bases lay in between. The CDR3 length is 13 residues. Germline CDR1 DFQATT, CDR2 SNEGSKA (reference sequence). The CDR3 here is CSPRTGGGDTQYF. CDR3 nucleotides: TGCAGTCCCCGAACAGGGGGGGGAGATACGCAGTATTTT.

V and J are TRBV29-1 and TRBJ2-1; D tentatively fits TRBD1 or TRBD2 (5 bases each). V lost 2 bases, J lost 12 bases, and 8 bases lay in between. Germline CDR1 reads SQVTM; CDR2 reads ANQGSEA. The CDR3 spans 10 residues. The CDR3 DNA reads as TGCAGCGTTGAATTGGGACGGCAGTTCTTC. It codes for CSVELGRQFF.